This passage covers 24 T cell receptor beta chains from one sample sequenced in a study of blood T cell repertoires in COVID-19. TCRdb keeps only in-frame clones here, not all; method: immunoSEQ multiplex PCR. This sample yields some 38,000 clones, of which more than 80% are seen a single time; roughly two fifths belongs to the top ten. What was sequenced was peripheral blood. These receptors all stem from a man between 60 and 70 years old with active or convalescent COVID-19.

This sequence joins TRBV16 and TRBJ1-2; the D gene is possibly TRBD1 (6 bases). CDR1 and CDR2 from the germline V gene are KGHSY and FQNENV. V was trimmed by 3 bases and J by 1 base, leaving 15 bases between them. CDR3 length: 16 amino acids. CDR3 amino acids: CASSHPRTEGNYGYTF. The CDR3 DNA reads TGTGCCAGCAGCCATCCAAGGACAGAGGGTAACTATGGCTACACCTTC.

The CDR3 DNA reads as TGTGCCAGCTCGCGAGAAGGAGGAGGTCGGGAGCTGTTTTTT. Residues: CASSREGGGRELFF. This chain links TRBV7-2 with TRBJ2-2; D may be TRBD2 (5 bases). The CDR3 consists of 14 residues. Looked up from germline, CDR1 is SGHTA and CDR2 is FQGNSA. With 8 bases removed from V and 9 bases from J, the gap between germline ends came to 19 bases.

The chain links TRBV11-3 to TRBJ2-2; D remains unclear. The CDR3 sequence is 13 residues long. Germline CDR1 SGHNT, CDR2 YENEEA. Trimming stripped 1 base from V and 6 bases from J, with 6 bases between. CDR3 protein: CASSLGHSGELFF. CDR3 nucleotide sequence: TGTGCCAGCAGCTTAGGGCATTCCGGGGAGCTGTTTTTT.

The J gene is TRBJ1-4, the V gene TRBV2, with D hard to call. The germline gives CDR1 SNHLY, CDR2 FYNNEI. Trimming removed 4 bases at V and 0 bases at J, with 6 bases between. This CDR3 comprises 14 residues. The CDR3 DNA reads TGTGCCAGCAGTGTCGGGTCAACTAATGAAAAACTGTTTTTT. It codes for CASSVGSTNEKLFF.

This chain links TRBV7-2 with TRBJ2-7; weak D call: TRBD1 (7 bases). Germline CDR1 is SGHTA and CDR2 is FQGNSA. The CDR3 runs 15 residues. V lost 1 base and J 0 bases, leaving 10 bases between the germline ends. CDR3 in amino acids: CASSLGRGPSYEQYV. The CDR3 nucleotides are TGTGCCAGCAGCTTAGGGAGGGGGCCCTCCTACGAGCAGTACGTC.

V gene TRBV9 combines with J gene TRBJ2-5; D is uncertain. Germline CDR1 reads SGDLS; CDR2 reads YYNGEE. Trimming pared 0 bases from V and 2 bases from J, leaving 5 bases between. The CDR3 runs to 13 residues. CDR3 sequence (DNA): TGTGCCAGCAGCGTAGCTAATCAAGAGACCCAGTACTTC. Its protein is CASSVANQETQYF. Complete variable domain (other parts from reference TRBV9 and TRBJ2-5): DSGVTQTPKHLITATGQRVTLRCSPRSGDLSVYWYQQSLDQGLQFLIQYYNGEERAKGNILERFSAQQFPDLHSELNLSSLELGDSALYFCASSVANQETQYFGPGTRLLVL.

The chain employs TRBV18 and TRBJ1-1; no clear D gene. CDR1 is KGHSH, CDR2 LQKENI, per germline. The CDR3 runs 12 residues. V was cut by 5 bases and J by 4 bases, with 8 bases left in between. The CDR3 spells CASSTSPTEAFF. The CDR3 nucleotides are TGTGCCAGCTCAACAAGTCCCACTGAAGCTTTCTTT.

With respect to this clone: At one of its ends the junction is not consistent with the germline gene, which may arise from a read error. This chain uses TRBV6-6 with TRBJ2-2; TRBD1 might be the D (6 bases). Germline assignment: CDR1 MNHNY and CDR2 SVGAGI (reference sequence). This CDR3 spans 16 amino acids. The CDR3 nucleotides are TGTGCCAGCAGTTACGCGTGGACAGCCAACACCGGAGAGCTGTTTTTT. Residues: CASSYAWTANTGELFF.

The rearrangement uses TRBV18 and TRBJ1-3; a possible D gene is TRBD1 (6 bases). The CDR3 extends over 16 amino acids. Germline CDR1 KGHSH, CDR2 LQKENI. V lost 4 bases, J lost 0 bases, and 13 bases lay in between. CDR3: CASSLRTGSSGNTIYF. In nucleotides, the CDR3 is TGTGCCAGCTCACTCCGAACAGGGTCCTCTGGAAACACCATATATTTT.

The rearrangement links TRBV5-4 to TRBJ2-3, with TRBD2 matching over 7 bases. This CDR3 is 15 amino acids long. CDR1 is SGHNT, CDR2 YYREEE, per germline (reference sequence). Germline trimming cut 2 bases from V and 2 bases from J; bases unmatched to any gene: 5. Here the CDR3 reads CASSLAGPFTDTQYF. The CDR3 DNA sequence: TGTGCCAGCAGCTTAGCGGGACCCTTCACAGATACGCAGTATTTT.

V is TRBV11-3 and J is TRBJ1-5, with 8 bases that match TRBD1. V trimming: 2 bases; J trimming: 0 bases; junction bases outside the gene matches: 12. Germline loops: CDR1 SGHNT, CDR2 YENEEA. This CDR3 comprises 19 residues. Written as DNA, the CDR3 is TGTGCCAGCAGCTTAAGGAAGACAGGGGCTGCTGCTAGCAATCAGCCCCAGCATTTT. Protein product: CASSLRKTGAAASNQPQHF. Variable domain in full (rest from reference TRBV11-3 and TRBJ1-5): EAGVVQSPRYKIIEKKQPVAFWCNPISGHNTLYWYLQNLGQGPELLIRYENEEAVDDSQLPKDRFSAERLKGVDSTLKIQPAELGDSAVYLCASSLRKTGAAASNQPQHFGDGTRLSIL.

This clone was observed once. This chain uses TRBV2 with TRBJ2-7; D is perhaps TRBD2 (6 bases). The CDR3 extends over 13 amino acids. Trimming removed 8 bases at V and 7 bases at J, with 18 bases between. Germline CDR1 reads SNHLY; CDR2 reads FYNNEI. CDR3 nucleotide sequence: TGTGCCAGCGGGGGGTCGTTCCAATGGGAGCAGTACGTC. Amino acid sequence: CASGGSFQWEQYV.

The V and J genes are TRBV29-1 and TRBJ1-3; the D gene is possibly TRBD1 (5 bases). The V gene lost 4 bases and the J gene lost 7 bases, with 20 bases spanning the gap. Germline CDR1 reads SQVTM; CDR2 reads ANQGSEA. The CDR3 loop spans 15 amino acids. The CDR3 is CSVGTGPETKNTIYF. The CDR3 coding sequence is TGCAGCGTTGGTACAGGTCCGGAAACCAAGAACACCATATATTTT. Variable domain in full (rest from reference TRBV29-1 and TRBJ1-3): SAVISQKPSRDICQRGTSLTIQCQVDSQVTMMFWYRQQPGQSLTLIATANQGSEATYESGFVIDKFPISRPNLTFSTLTVSNMSPEDSSIYLCSVGTGPETKNTIYFGEGSWLTVV.

V and J are TRBV10-1 and TRBJ2-2; a possible D gene is TRBD1 (5 bases). Germline lookup yields CDR1 WNHNN and CDR2 SYGVQD (reference sequence). V gave up 6 bases and J gave up 5 bases, with 13 bases separating them. This CDR3 is built from 14 residues. CDR3: CASSRVQGTGELFF. CDR3 bases: TGCGCCAGCAGCCGGGTCCAGGGTACCGGGGAGCTGTTTTTT.

This clone appeared once. The V call is TRBV10-3, the J call TRBJ2-2; 8 bases are shared with TRBD1. With V trimmed by 10 bases and J by 1 base, 8 bases remained unmatched. This CDR3 spans 15 amino acids. Germline lookup yields CDR1 ENHRY and CDR2 SYGVKD. The CDR3 region is CATSRGQGNTGELFF. The CDR3 DNA sequence: TGTGCCACATCGAGAGGACAGGGGAACACCGGGGAGCTGTTTTTT.

This chain joins TRBV7-8 and TRBJ2-5; TRBD1 aligns across 7 bases. V shed 7 bases and J 4 bases; nucleotides not matched to a gene: 9. CDR3 size: 14 residues. The germline gives CDR1 SGHVS, CDR2 FQNEAQ. CDR3 residues: CASTNHRGRETQYF. CDR3 nucleotides: TGTGCCAGCACCAACCACAGGGGACGAGAGACCCAGTACTTC.

CDR3 protein: CASKAGQGPDYGYTF. In DNA, the CDR3 is TGTGCCAGCAAAGCAGGACAGGGGCCTGACTATGGCTACACCTTC. The chain combines TRBV27 with TRBJ1-2; 9 positions agree with TRBD1. Germline CDR1 reads MNHEY; CDR2 reads SMNVEV (reference sequence). After removal of 7 bases from V and 3 bases from J, the junction contained 9 bases not matched to a gene. The CDR3 runs to 15 residues.

The chain has TRBV11-2 and TRBJ2-5, with 8 bases aligning to TRBD2. This CDR3 has 14 residues. J gave up 3 bases and V 1 base, and 1 base lay outside the gene matches. Germline loops: CDR1 SGHAT, CDR2 FQNNGV. As DNA, the CDR3 is TGTGCCAGCAGCTTAGCGGGGGGGAAAGAGACCCAGTACTTC. It encodes CASSLAGGKETQYF. The whole variable domain, remainder taken from reference TRBV11-2 and TRBJ2-5, is EAGVAQSPRYKIIEKRQSVAFWCNPISGHATLYWYQQILGQGPKLLIQFQNNGVVDDSQLPKDRFSAERLKGVDSTLKIQPAKLEDSAVYLCASSLAGGKETQYFGPGTRLLVL.

V and J are TRBV3-1 (or the pseudogene TRBV3-2) and TRBJ1-2; no reliable D call. The CDR3 covers 12 residues. Germline V gene lookup returns CDR1 LGHDT and CDR2 YNNKEL (reference sequence). V shed 3 bases and J shed 13 bases, with 15 bases lying between them. CDR3 protein: CASSQSTLGITF. CDR3 nucleotide sequence: TGTGCCAGCAGCCAGAGTACCCTGGGCATCACCTTC.

This clone was seen only a few times. The chain is built from TRBV10-3 and TRBJ2-1; 8 positions agree with TRBD2. The trim removed 0 bases at V and 8 bases at J, leaving 9 bases unmatched. The CDR3 length is 16 residues. Germline assignment: CDR1 ENHRY and CDR2 SYGVKD. CDR3 amino acids: CAISESPSGSRYEQFF. CDR3 nucleotide sequence: TGTGCCATCAGTGAGTCGCCCAGCGGGAGTCGATATGAGCAGTTCTTC.

The chain has TRBV7-6 and TRBJ1-3; 7 bases match TRBD1. The CDR3 length is 16 residues. The junction had 6 bases not matched to a gene; V was cut back by 4 bases and J by 0 bases. Looked up from germline, CDR1 is SGHVS and CDR2 is FNYEAQ. CDR3 loop: CASSSIQGSSGNTIYF. CDR3 DNA sequence: TGTGCCAGCAGCTCCATACAGGGGAGCTCTGGAAACACCATATATTTT.

The chain recombines TRBV21-1 with TRBJ2-1; the table's D gene call, TRBD2, was not cross checked with the DNA. TRBV21-1 represents a pseudogene. This CDR3 contains 17 residues. The CDR3 nucleotides are TGTGCCAGCATCCCCACCCTCGACTATCCACCTTTAGATGAGCAGTTCTTC. This codes for CASIPTLDYPPLDEQFF.

The chain has TRBV6-1 and TRBJ1-3; tentatively, D is TRBD1 (5 bases). The CDR3 totals 15 residues. Trimming shortened V by 1 base and J by 4 bases, and 11 bases separated the two germline ends. Looked up from germline, CDR1 is MNHNS and CDR2 is SASEGT. The DNA for the CDR3 is TGTGCCAGCAGTGAAGGGCCGGCAGGGGGAAACACCATATATTTT. It yields the protein CASSEGPAGGNTIYF.

The chain employs TRBV2 and TRBJ1-4, with 7 bases lining up with TRBD1. With 6 bases clipped from V and 5 bases from J, the junction kept 0 bases outside the gene matches. The germline V gene has CDR1 SNHLY and CDR2 FYNNEI. The CDR3 covers 12 residues. This chain's CDR3 is CASRGQNEKLFF. The CDR3 DNA follows: TGTGCCAGCAGGGGACAGAATGAAAAACTGTTTTTT.